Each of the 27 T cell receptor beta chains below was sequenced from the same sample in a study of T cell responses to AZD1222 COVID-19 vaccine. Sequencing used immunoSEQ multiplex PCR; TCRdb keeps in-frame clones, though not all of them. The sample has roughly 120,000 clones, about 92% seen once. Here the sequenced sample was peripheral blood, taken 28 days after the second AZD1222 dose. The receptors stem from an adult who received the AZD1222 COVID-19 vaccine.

CDR3 bases: TGTGCCAGCAGCGGAGAACCGGGAACAGGGGGGGAGCTGTTTTTT. Translated, it gives CASSGEPGTGGELFF. The chain has TRBV9 and TRBJ2-2, with D tentatively TRBD1 (6 bases). The CDR3 spans 15 residues. The germline V gene has CDR1 SGDLS and CDR2 YYNGEE. V gave up 3 bases and J gave up 8 bases, with 17 bases separating them.

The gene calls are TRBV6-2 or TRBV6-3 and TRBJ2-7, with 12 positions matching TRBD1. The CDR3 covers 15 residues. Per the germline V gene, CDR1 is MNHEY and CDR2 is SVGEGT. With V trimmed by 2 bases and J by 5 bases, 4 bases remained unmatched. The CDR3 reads CASSYGTGGRNEQYF. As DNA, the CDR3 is TGTGCCAGCAGTTACGGGACAGGGGGCAGGAACGAGCAGTACTTC.

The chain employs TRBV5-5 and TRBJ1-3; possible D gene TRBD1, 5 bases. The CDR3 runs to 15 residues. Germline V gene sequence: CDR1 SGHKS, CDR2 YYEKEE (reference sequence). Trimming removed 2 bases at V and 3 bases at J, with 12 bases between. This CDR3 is CASSLGGAGGNTIYF. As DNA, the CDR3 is TGTGCCAGCAGCTTAGGAGGGGCAGGTGGAAACACCATATATTTT.

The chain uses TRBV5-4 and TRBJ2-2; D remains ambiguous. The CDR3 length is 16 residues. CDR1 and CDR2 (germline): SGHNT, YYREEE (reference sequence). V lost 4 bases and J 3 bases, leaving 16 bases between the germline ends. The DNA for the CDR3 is TGTGCCAGCAGCCCCCTGATGTCCCGGGACACCGGGGAGCTGTTTTTT. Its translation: CASSPLMSRDTGELFF.

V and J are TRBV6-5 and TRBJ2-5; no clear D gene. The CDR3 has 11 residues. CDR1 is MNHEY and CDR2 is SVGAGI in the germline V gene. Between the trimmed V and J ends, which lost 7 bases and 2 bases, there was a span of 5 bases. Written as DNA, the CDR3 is TGTGCCAGCATAGGACAAGAGACCCAGTACTTC. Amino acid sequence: CASIGQETQYF.

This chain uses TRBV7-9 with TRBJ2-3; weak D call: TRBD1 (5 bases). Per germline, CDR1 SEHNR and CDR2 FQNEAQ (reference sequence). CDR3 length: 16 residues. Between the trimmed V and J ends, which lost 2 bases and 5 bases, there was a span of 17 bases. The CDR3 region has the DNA TGTGCCAGCAGCTTAAGACCAGGGCCCGTGGGAGATACGCAGTATTTT. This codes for CASSLRPGPVGDTQYF. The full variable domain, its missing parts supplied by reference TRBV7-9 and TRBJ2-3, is DTGVSQNPRHKITKRGQNVTFRCDPISEHNRLYWYRQTLGQGPEFLTYFQNEAQLEKSRLLSDRFSAERPKGSFSTLEIQRTEQGDSAMYLCASSLRPGPVGDTQYFGPGTRLTVL.

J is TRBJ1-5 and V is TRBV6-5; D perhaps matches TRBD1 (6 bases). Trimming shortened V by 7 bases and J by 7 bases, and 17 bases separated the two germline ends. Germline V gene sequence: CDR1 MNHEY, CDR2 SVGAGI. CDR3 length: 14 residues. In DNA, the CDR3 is TGTGCCAGCACCCCGGATGGGGGGCCCCAGCCCCAGCATTTT. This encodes CASTPDGGPQPQHF.

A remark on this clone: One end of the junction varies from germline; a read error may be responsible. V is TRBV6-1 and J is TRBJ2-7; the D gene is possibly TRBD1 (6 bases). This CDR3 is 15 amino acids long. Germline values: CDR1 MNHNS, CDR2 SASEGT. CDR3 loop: CASSEDQGPTSSRPF. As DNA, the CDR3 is TGTGCCAGCAGTGAAGATCAGGGGCCGACCTCATCCCGACCATTC.

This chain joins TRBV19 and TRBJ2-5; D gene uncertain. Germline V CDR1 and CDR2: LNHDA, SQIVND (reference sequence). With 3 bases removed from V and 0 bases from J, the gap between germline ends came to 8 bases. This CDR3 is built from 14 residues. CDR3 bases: TGTGCCAGTAGTATTGGGTCAAACCAAGAGACCCAGTACTTC. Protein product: CASSIGSNQETQYF.

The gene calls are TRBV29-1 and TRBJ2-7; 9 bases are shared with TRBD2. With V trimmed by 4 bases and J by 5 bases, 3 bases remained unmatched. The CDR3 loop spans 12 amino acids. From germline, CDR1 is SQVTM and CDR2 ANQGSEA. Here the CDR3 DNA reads TGCAGCGTTGCGGCTAGCGGGAACGAGCAGTACTTC. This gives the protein CSVAASGNEQYF.

CDR3 DNA: TGTGCCAGCAGTGAATCCGGAGACTATGGCTACACCTTC. Amino acids: CASSESGDYGYTF. The chain carries TRBV6-1 and TRBJ1-2; D uncertain. This CDR3 has 13 amino acids. Germline assignment: CDR1 MNHNS and CDR2 SASEGT. The V end lost 2 bases, the J end lost 3 bases, and 7 bases lay between the germline ends.

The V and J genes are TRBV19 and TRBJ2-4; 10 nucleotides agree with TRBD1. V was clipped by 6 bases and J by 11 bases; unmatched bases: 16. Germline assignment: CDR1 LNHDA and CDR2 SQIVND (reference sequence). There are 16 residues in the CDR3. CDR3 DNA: TGTGCCAGTAGCGAGGGACAGGGGCCCTTTAGTGTCCTTCAGTACTTC. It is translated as CASSEGQGPFSVLQYF.

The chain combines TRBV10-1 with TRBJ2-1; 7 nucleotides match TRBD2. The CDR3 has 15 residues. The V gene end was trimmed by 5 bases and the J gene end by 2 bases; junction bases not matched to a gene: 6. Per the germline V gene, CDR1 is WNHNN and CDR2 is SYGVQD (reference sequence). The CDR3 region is CASSFTSVAYNEQFF. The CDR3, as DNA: TGCGCCAGCAGTTTCACTAGCGTTGCCTACAATGAGCAGTTCTTC.

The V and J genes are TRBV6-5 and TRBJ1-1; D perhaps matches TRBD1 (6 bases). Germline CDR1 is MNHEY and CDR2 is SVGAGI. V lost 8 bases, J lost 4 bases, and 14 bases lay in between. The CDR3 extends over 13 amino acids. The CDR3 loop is CASHIGGATEAFF. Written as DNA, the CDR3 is TGTGCCAGCCATATCGGGGGGGCCACTGAAGCTTTCTTT.

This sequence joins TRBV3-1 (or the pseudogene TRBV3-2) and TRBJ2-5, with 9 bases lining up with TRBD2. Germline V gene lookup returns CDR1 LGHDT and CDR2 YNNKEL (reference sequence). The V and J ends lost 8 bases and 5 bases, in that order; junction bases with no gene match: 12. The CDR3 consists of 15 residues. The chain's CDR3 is CASSRGAGGQETQYF. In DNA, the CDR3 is TGTGCCAGCTCCCGGGGAGCGGGGGGCCAGGAGACCCAGTACTTC.

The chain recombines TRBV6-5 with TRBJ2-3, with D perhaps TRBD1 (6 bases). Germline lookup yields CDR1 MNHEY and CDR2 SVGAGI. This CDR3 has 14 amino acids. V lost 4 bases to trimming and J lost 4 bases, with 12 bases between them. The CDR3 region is CASSWTAPADTQYF. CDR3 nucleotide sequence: TGTGCCAGCAGTTGGACAGCCCCGGCAGATACGCAGTATTTT.

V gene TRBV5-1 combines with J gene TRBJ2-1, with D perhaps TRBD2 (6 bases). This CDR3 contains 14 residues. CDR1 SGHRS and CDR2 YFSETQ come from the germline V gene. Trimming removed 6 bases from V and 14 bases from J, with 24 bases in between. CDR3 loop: CASKVAASEVREFF. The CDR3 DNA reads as TGCGCCAGCAAGGTCGCGGCTAGCGAGGTGAGGGAGTTCTTC.

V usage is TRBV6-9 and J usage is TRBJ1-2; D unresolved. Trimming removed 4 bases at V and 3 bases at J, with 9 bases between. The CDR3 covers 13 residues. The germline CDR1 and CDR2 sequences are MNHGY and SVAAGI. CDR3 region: CASSSGPYYGYTF. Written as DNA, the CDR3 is TGTGCCAGCAGTTCTGGGCCTTACTATGGCTACACCTTC.

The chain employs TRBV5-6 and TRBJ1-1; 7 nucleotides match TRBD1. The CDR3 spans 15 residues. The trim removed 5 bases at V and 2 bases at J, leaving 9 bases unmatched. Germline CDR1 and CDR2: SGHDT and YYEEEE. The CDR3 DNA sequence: TGTGCCAGCAGAAGAGGGACAGAATATAACACTGAAGCTTTCTTT. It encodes CASRRGTEYNTEAFF. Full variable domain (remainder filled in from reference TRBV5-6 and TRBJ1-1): DAGVTQSPTHLIKTRGQQVTLRCSPKSGHDTVSWYQQALGQGPQFIFQYYEEEERQRGNFPDRFSGHQFPNYSSELNVNALLLGDSALYLCASRRGTEYNTEAFFGQGTRLTVV.

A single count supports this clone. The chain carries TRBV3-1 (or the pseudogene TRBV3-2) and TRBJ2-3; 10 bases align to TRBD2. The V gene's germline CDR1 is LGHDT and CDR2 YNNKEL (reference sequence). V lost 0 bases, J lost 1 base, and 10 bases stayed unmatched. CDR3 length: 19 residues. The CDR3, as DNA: TGTGCCAGCAGCCAAGATGGGCTAGCGGGAGTGGGGGGCACAGATACGCAGTATTTT. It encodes CASSQDGLAGVGGTDTQYF.

This chain's CDR3 is CASSQQLAGTGELFF. The CDR3 DNA sequence: TGTGCCAGCAGCCAACAACTAGCGGGGACCGGGGAGCTGTTTTTT. The chain uses TRBV3-1 (or the pseudogene TRBV3-2) and TRBJ2-2, with 10 bases identical to TRBD2. CDR1 is LGHDT, CDR2 YNNKEL, per germline (reference sequence). J was trimmed by 5 bases and V by 2 bases; bases with no gene match: 2. This CDR3 spans 15 amino acids.

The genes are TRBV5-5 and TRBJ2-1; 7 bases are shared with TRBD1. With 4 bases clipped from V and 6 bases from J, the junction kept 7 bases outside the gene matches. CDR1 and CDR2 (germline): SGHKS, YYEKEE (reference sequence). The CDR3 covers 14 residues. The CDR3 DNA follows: TGTGCCAGCAGCCCTCAATGGGACAGCAATGAGCAGTTCTTC. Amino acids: CASSPQWDSNEQFF. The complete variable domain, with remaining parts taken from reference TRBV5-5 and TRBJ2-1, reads DAGVTQSPTHLIKTRGQQVTLRCSPISGHKSVSWYQQVLGQGPQFIFQYYEKEERGRGNFPDRFSARQFPNYSSELNVNALLLGDSALYLCASSPQWDSNEQFFGPGTRLTVL.

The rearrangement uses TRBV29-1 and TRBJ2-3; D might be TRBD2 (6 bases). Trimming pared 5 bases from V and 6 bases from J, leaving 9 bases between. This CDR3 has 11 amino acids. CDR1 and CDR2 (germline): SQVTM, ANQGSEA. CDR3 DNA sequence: TGCAGCGTTATACTAGCCGATACGCAGTATTTT. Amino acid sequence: CSVILADTQYF.

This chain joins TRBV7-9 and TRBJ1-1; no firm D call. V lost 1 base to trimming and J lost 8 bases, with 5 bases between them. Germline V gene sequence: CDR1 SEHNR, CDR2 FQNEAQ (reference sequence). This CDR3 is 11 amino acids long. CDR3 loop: CASSLGGEAFF. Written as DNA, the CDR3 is TGTGCCAGCAGCTTAGGCGGAGAAGCTTTCTTT.

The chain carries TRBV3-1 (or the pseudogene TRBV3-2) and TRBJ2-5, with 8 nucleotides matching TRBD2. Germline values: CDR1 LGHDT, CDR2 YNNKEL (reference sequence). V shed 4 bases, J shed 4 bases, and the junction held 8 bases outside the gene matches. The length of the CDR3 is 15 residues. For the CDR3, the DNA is TGTGCCAGCAGCCCCTTAAGCGCGGGGGGAGAGACCCAGTACTTC. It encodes CASSPLSAGGETQYF.

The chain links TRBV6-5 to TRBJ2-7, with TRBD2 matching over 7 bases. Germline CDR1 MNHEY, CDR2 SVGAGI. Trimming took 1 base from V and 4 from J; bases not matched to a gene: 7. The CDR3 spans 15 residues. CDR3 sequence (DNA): TGTGCCAGCAGTTACTGGCGGGGGACTCAATACGAGCAGTACTTC. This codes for CASSYWRGTQYEQYF.

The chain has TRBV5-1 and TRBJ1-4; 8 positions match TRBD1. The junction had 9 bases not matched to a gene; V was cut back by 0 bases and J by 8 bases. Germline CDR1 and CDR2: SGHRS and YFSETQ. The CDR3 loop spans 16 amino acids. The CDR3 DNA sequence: TGCGCCAGCAGCTTGGCTGTCGGACAGGGAGAAGAAAAACTGTTTTTT. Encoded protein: CASSLAVGQGEEKLFF.